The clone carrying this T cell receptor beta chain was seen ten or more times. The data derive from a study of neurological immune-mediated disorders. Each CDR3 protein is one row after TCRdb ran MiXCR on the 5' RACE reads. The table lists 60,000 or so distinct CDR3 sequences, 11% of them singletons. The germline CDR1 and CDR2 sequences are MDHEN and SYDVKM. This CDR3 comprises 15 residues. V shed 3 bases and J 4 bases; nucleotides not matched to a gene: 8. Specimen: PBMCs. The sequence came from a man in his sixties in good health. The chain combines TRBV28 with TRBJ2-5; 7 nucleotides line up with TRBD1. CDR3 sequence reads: CASSLGETGRETQYF. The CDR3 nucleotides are TGTGCCAGCAGTTTGGGGGAGACAGGGAGAGAGACCCAGTACTTC.